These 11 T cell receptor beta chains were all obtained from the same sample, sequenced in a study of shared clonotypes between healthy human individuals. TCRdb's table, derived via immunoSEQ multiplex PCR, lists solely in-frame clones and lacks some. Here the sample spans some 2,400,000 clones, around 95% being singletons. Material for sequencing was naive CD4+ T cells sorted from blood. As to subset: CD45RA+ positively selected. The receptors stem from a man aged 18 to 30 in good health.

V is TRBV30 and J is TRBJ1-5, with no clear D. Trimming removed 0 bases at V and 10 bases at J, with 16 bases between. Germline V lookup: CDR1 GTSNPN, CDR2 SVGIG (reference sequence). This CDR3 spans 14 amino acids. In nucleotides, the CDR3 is TGTGCCTGGAGTGTAAGAAGGGAAATTCTACCCCAGCATTTT. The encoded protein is CAWSVRREILPQHF.

CDR3 residues: CASTNRDRGGEQYF. The CDR3 nucleotides read TGTGCCAGCACTAACCGGGACAGGGGTGGCGAGCAGTACTTC. The chain uses TRBV6-1 and TRBJ2-7, with 10 bases lining up with TRBD1. Germline lookup yields CDR1 MNHNS and CDR2 SASEGT. The CDR3 runs 14 residues. The J segment lost 6 bases and the V segment lost 7 bases, leaving 9 bases of the junction unmatched.

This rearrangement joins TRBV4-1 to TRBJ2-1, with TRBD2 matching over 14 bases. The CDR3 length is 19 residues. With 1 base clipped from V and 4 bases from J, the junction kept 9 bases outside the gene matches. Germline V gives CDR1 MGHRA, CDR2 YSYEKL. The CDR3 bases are TGCGCCAGCAGCCAAGTAGGCTCGGGACTAGCGGGGGCATACAATGAGCAGTTCTTC. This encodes CASSQVGSGLAGAYNEQFF.

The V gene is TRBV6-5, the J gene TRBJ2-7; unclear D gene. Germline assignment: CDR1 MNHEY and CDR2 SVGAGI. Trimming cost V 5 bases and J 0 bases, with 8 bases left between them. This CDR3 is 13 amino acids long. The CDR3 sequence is CASSLTISYEQYF. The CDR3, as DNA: TGTGCCAGCAGTCTTACTATCTCCTACGAGCAGTACTTC.

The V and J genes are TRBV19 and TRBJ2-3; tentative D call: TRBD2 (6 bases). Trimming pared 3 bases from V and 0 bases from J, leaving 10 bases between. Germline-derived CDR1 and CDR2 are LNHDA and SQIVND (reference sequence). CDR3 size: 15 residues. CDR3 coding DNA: TGTGCCAGTAGTATCACAGCGGGTAGCACAGATACGCAGTATTTT. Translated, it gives CASSITAGSTDTQYF. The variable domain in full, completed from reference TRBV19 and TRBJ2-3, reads DGGITQSPKYLFRKEGQNVTLSCEQNLNHDAMYWYRQDPGQGLRLIYYSQIVNDFQKGDIAEGYSVSREKKESFPLTVTSAQKNPTAFYLCASSITAGSTDTQYFGPGTRLTVL.

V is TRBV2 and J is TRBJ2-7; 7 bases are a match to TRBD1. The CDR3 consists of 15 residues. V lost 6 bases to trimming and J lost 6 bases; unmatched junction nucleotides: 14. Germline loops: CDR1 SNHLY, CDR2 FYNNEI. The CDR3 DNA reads TGTGCCAGCAGGGCACAGGGGTTGAGGATAATCGAGCAGTACTTC. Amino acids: CASRAQGLRIIEQYF.

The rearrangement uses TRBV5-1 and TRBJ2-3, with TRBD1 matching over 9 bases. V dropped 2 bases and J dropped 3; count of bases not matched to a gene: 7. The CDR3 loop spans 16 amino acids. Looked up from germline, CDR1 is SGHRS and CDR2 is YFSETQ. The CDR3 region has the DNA TGCGCCAGCAGCTTAAGCCGGGACAGGGATACAGATACGCAGTATTTT. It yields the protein CASSLSRDRDTDTQYF. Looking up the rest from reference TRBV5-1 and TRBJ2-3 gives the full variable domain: KAGVTQTPRYLIKTRGQQVTLSCSPISGHRSVSWYQQTPGQGLQFLFEYFSETQRNKGNFPGRFSGRQFSNSRSEMNVSTLELGDSALYLCASSLSRDRDTDTQYFGPGTRLTVL.

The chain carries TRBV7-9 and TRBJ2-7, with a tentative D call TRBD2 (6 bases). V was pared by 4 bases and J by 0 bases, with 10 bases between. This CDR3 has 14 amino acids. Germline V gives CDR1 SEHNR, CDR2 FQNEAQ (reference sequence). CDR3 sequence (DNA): TGTGCCAGCAGCTCCCTCGGGAGCTCCTACGAGCAGTACTTC. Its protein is CASSSLGSSYEQYF.

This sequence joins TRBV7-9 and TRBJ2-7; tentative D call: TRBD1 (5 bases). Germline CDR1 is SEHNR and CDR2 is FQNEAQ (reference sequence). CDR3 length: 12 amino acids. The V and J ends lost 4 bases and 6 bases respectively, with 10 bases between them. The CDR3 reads CASSSQDSEQYF. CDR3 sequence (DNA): TGTGCCAGCAGCTCACAGGATTCCGAGCAGTACTTC.

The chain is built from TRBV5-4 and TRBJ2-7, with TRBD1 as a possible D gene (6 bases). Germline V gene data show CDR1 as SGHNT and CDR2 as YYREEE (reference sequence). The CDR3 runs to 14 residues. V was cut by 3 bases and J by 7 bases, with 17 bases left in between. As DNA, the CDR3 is TGTGCCAGCAGCTCGAGACAGGTACTGCAGGAGCAGTACTTC. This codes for CASSSRQVLQEQYF. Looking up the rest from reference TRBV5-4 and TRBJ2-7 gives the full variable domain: ETGVTQSPTHLIKTRGQQVTLRCSSQSGHNTVSWYQQALGQGPQFIFQYYREEENGRGNFPPRFSGLQFPNYSSELNVNALELDDSALYLCASSSRQVLQEQYFGPGTRLTVT.

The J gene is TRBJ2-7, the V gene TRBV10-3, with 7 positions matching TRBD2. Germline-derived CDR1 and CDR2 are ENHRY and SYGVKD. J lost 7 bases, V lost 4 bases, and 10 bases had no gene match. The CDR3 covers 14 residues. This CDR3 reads CAISAGLQSSEQYF. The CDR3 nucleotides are TGTGCCATCAGTGCGGGACTACAGAGTTCAGAGCAGTACTTC.